This passage covers 10 T cell receptor beta chains from one sample sequenced in a study of siplizumab effects on memory and regulatory T cells. The protocol was immunoSEQ multiplex PCR, while the TCRdb copy is restricted to in-frame clones and leaves out a portion. The sample consists of about 100,000 clones, approximately 91% of them appearing once. The sample comprised CD4+ T cells sorted from blood. Every receptor here comes from a human donor in good health. Some clones in this sample may be carry-over from other donors' samples.

The J gene is TRBJ2-1, the V gene TRBV7-6, with no clear D. CDR1 is SGHVS and CDR2 is FNYEAQ in the germline V gene. Deletions cut 4 bases from V and 0 bases from J, with 10 bases between. The CDR3 sequence is 15 residues long. CDR3 in amino acids: CASSSPLGSYNEQFF. The CDR3 nucleotides are TGTGCCAGCAGCTCCCCGTTGGGCTCCTACAATGAGCAGTTCTTC. Looking up the rest from reference TRBV7-6 and TRBJ2-1 gives the full variable domain: GAGVSQSPRYKVTKRGQDVALRCDPISGHVSLYWYRQALGQGPEFLTYFNYEAQQDKSGLPNDRFSAERPEGSISTLTIQRTEQRDSAMYRCASSSPLGSYNEQFFGPGTRLTVL.

The chain is built from TRBV7-9 and TRBJ2-3; D possibly corresponds to TRBD2 (6 bases). From germline, CDR1 is SEHNR and CDR2 FQNEAQ (reference sequence). V gave up 5 bases and J gave up 6 bases, with 9 bases separating them. This CDR3 region has 12 residues. CDR3 amino acids: CASSPEGDTQYF. The CDR3 nucleotides read TGTGCCAGCAGCCCGGAGGGGGATACGCAGTATTTT.

J is TRBJ1-4 and V is TRBV30; perhaps TRBD1 as D (5 bases). The CDR3 runs to 15 residues. The V end was cut by 0 bases, the J end by 7 bases, with 15 bases between. CDR1 and CDR2 (germline): GTSNPN, SVGIG (reference sequence). CDR3 nucleotides: TGTGCCTGGAGTGTACGGGGCTGGGCGAGTGAAAAACTGTTTTTT. It is translated as CAWSVRGWASEKLFF.

The chain has TRBV7-8 and TRBJ2-7; 11 bases map to TRBD2. V shed 2 bases and J 3 bases; nucleotides not matched to a gene: 6. CDR3 length equals 16 residues. In germline, CDR1 is SGHVS, CDR2 FQNEAQ. CDR3 protein: CASSLITSGRVYEQYF. In DNA form, the CDR3 reads TGTGCCAGCAGCTTAATTACTAGCGGGAGAGTCTACGAGCAGTACTTC.

The rearrangement uses TRBV6-1 and TRBJ2-5, with D possibly being TRBD2 (6 bases). This CDR3 has 14 residues. V was clipped by 1 base and J by 4 bases, with 10 bases between them. CDR1 is MNHNS and CDR2 is SASEGT in the germline V gene. This CDR3 reads CASSEGRATETQYF. CDR3 bases: TGTGCCAGCAGTGAAGGGAGGGCCACAGAGACCCAGTACTTC.

The chain links TRBV2 to TRBJ2-7, with D maybe TRBD1 (6 bases). Germline CDR1 and CDR2: SNHLY and FYNNEI. Trimming stripped 4 bases from V and 2 bases from J, with 6 bases between. The CDR3 extends over 12 amino acids. CDR3 DNA: TGTGCCAGCAGTGGACAGGCCTACGAGCAGTACTTC. Its translation: CASSGQAYEQYF.

V and J are TRBV5-1 and TRBJ2-1; D tentatively fits TRBD1 or TRBD2 (6 bases each). The CDR3 extends over 17 amino acids. From germline, CDR1 is SGHRS and CDR2 YFSETQ. The V and J ends lost 1 base and 6 bases respectively, with 20 bases between them. For the CDR3, the DNA is TGCGCCAGCAGCTTGATGGTAGGAGGGGGAGTGGTCAATGAGCAGTTCTTC. Protein product: CASSLMVGGGVVNEQFF.

The chain is built from TRBV5-1 and TRBJ1-2; D possibly corresponds to TRBD1 (6 bases). Trimming shortened V by 4 bases and J by 0 bases, and 16 bases separated the two germline ends. This CDR3 region has 16 residues. Germline CDR1 is SGHRS and CDR2 is YFSETQ. CDR3 DNA: TGCGCCAGCAGCCGGGGGGCGCAGGACACTAACTATGGCTACACCTTC. Protein sequence: CASSRGAQDTNYGYTF. Full variable domain (missing parts from reference TRBV5-1 and TRBJ1-2): KAGVTQTPRYLIKTRGQQVTLSCSPISGHRSVSWYQQTPGQGLQFLFEYFSETQRNKGNFPGRFSGRQFSNSRSEMNVSTLELGDSALYLCASSRGAQDTNYGYTFGSGTRLTVV.

The rearrangement joins TRBV6-1 to TRBJ2-3, with D uncertain. CDR1 and CDR2 from the germline V gene are MNHNS and SASEGT. This CDR3 has 13 residues. V lost 7 bases to trimming and J lost 1 base, with 9 bases between them. This chain's CDR3 is CASNVQGTDTQYF. The CDR3 bases are TGTGCCAGCAATGTTCAGGGCACAGATACGCAGTATTTT.

The V gene is TRBV5-6, the J gene TRBJ1-2, with D perhaps TRBD1 (6 bases). The CDR3 runs 16 residues. Trimming shortened V by 2 bases and J by 4 bases, and 18 bases separated the two germline ends. The germline V gene encodes CDR1 SGHDT and CDR2 YYEEEE. DNA of the CDR3: TGTGCCAGCAGCTTACTACCGGACAGAAAATTCTATGGCTACACCTTC. This encodes CASSLLPDRKFYGYTF.